These 14 T cell receptor beta chains share one sample of origin, sequenced in a study of cytomegalovirus exposure and HLA in healthy donors. The primer mix had 60 Vbeta and 13 Jbeta primers. Profiled with immunoSEQ multiplex PCR; TCRdb holds only in-frame clones, not every one. The sample consists of about 140,000 clones, over 75% of them appearing once. Sample: PBMCs. These TCRs come from a man in his forties in good health and CMV-seronegative.

The chain is built from TRBV4-2 and TRBJ2-7; tentative D call: TRBD1 (6 bases). The CDR3 spans 14 residues. The germline CDR1 and CDR2 sequences are LGHNA and YNFKEQ. V lost 0 bases, J lost 6 bases, and 12 bases lay in between. CDR3 nucleotides: TGTGCCAGCAGCCAAGAAGGGGGTCGTAGCGAGCAGTACTTC. It yields the protein CASSQEGGRSEQYF.

This chain links TRBV19 with TRBJ2-3; 9 positions agree with TRBD1. The V and J ends lost 9 bases and 3 bases, in that order; junction bases with no gene match: 7. The CDR3 runs 14 residues. Germline CDR1 reads LNHDA; CDR2 reads SQIVND (reference sequence). The CDR3 DNA reads TGTGCCAGCCTGGGACAGGGTAGGACAGATACGCAGTATTTT. It encodes CASLGQGRTDTQYF. Full variable domain (rest looked up from reference TRBV19 and TRBJ2-3): DGGITQSPKYLFRKEGQNVTLSCEQNLNHDAMYWYRQDPGQGLRLIYYSQIVNDFQKGDIAEGYSVSREKKESFPLTVTSAQKNPTAFYLCASLGQGRTDTQYFGPGTRLTVL.

In its sample, this clone was seen a few times. Only one base separates this from a far larger clonotype, so it likely reflects a read error. Other nucleotide sequences in the sample specify the same CDR3. The gene calls are TRBV7-9 and TRBJ1-1, with 8 positions matching TRBD1. Germline trimming cut 5 bases from V and 2 bases from J; bases unmatched to any gene: 4. Germline values: CDR1 SEHNR, CDR2 FQNEAQ (reference sequence). This CDR3 spans 14 amino acids. The CDR3 region is CASSQTGENTEAFF. In nucleotides, the CDR3 is TGTGCCAGCAGCCAGACAGGGGAAAACACTGAAGCTTTCTTT.

The rearrangement joins TRBV5-1 to TRBJ2-3; 9 bases align to TRBD1. Losses at the gene ends were 0 bases for V and 6 bases for J; bases not matched to a gene: 2. Germline V CDR1 and CDR2: SGHRS, YFSETQ. The CDR3 has 14 amino acids. This CDR3 is CASSLEGQGDTQYF. The DNA for the CDR3 is TGCGCCAGCAGCTTGGAAGGACAGGGGGATACGCAGTATTTT.

The CDR3 region has the DNA TGTGCCACCAGCAGTTTAAAGGGGGCTCGGAGCAATCAGCCCCAGCATTTT. It specifies CATSSLKGARSNQPQHF. The chain has TRBV15 and TRBJ1-5; TRBD1 matches at 7 bases. The CDR3 loop spans 17 amino acids. Looked up from germline, CDR1 is LNHNV and CDR2 is YYDKDF (reference sequence). V gave up 3 bases and J gave up 1 base; unmatched junction bases: 9.

A few counts support this clone. One end of the junction fails to match germline, which may point to a read error. The rearrangement links TRBV5-4 to TRBJ2-6, with D tentatively TRBD2 (6 bases). CDR1 and CDR2 from the germline V gene are SGHNT and YYREEE (reference sequence). This CDR3 spans 18 amino acids. The CDR3 here is CASSLGGGRASGANGLTF. The CDR3 region has the DNA TGTGCCAGCAGCTTGGGAGGAGGGAGAGCATCTGGGGCCAACGGCCTGACTTTC.

The gene calls are TRBV13 and TRBJ2-5; 10 nucleotides align to TRBD1. The J call may not be correct, given that the DNA end is closer to TRBJ2-7. There are 15 residues in the CDR3. CDR1 is PRHDT and CDR2 is FYEKMQ in the germline V gene (reference sequence). CDR3 protein: CASSPRGTGAYEQYF. CDR3 sequence (DNA): TGTGCCAGCAGCCCAAGAGGGACAGGGGCCTACGAGCAGTACTTC.

The rearrangement links TRBV19 to TRBJ1-1; D unresolved. Germline V gives CDR1 LNHDA, CDR2 SQIVND (reference sequence). The CDR3 has 13 amino acids. V lost 3 bases and J 1 base, leaving 6 bases between the germline ends. Here the CDR3 DNA reads TGTGCCAGTAGTATTTCCCGGAACACTGAAGCTTTCTTT. It translates to CASSISRNTEAFF.

This clone was detected only once. The chain couples TRBV6-1 to TRBJ1-2; no reliable D call. The germline V gene encodes CDR1 MNHNS and CDR2 SASEGT. The CDR3 sequence is 12 residues long. The V end was cut by 6 bases, the J end by 7 bases, with 12 bases between. CDR3 sequence reads: CASRDGVAGYTF. The CDR3 DNA is TGTGCCAGCAGAGACGGGGTGGCTGGCTACACCTTC.

The chain employs TRBV7-9 and TRBJ2-3, with unresolved D. Germline CDR1 and CDR2: SEHNR and FQNEAQ (reference sequence). The CDR3 sequence is 13 residues long. The germline V and J ends were trimmed by 6 bases and 4 bases, with 11 bases remaining between them. CDR3 in DNA: TGTGCCAGCAGTAGGCTAGGCGCAGATACGCAGTATTTT. This gives the protein CASSRLGADTQYF.

V is TRBV5-3 and J is TRBJ2-5; 9 positions match TRBD1. The J call may be faulty, since TRBJ2-7 better matches the DNA end. TRBV5-3 is noted as an ORF with a role that remains uncertain. The CDR3 spans 15 residues. The chain's CDR3 is CARSGRGQGLYEQYF. The CDR3 region has the DNA TGTGCCAGAAGCGGCCGGGGACAGGGCCTCTACGAGCAGTACTTC.

V gene TRBV11-2 combines with J gene TRBJ2-2; 8 bases match TRBD2. Germline V gene data show CDR1 as SGHAT and CDR2 as FQNNGV. The CDR3 is 17 amino acids. Germline trimming cut 5 bases from V and 4 bases from J; bases unmatched to any gene: 12. CDR3 DNA sequence: TGTGCCAGCAGCCCTGGAGCGGGAGTCCCGAGCACCGGGGAGCTGTTTTTT. Its protein product is CASSPGAGVPSTGELFF.

The chain has TRBV7-8 and TRBJ1-3; a weak D match, TRBD1 (5 bases). This CDR3 has 14 residues. CDR1 and CDR2 from the germline V gene are SGHVS and FQNEAQ. Deletions cut 5 bases from V and 2 bases from J, with 10 bases between. CDR3 amino acids: CASSPQAAGNTIYF. The CDR3 region has the DNA TGTGCCAGCAGCCCACAGGCAGCTGGAAACACCATATATTTT.

This chain links TRBV6-4 with TRBJ2-1, with a weak D call TRBD1 (6 bases). V shed 2 bases and J shed 0 bases, with 11 bases lying between them. Germline V gene data show CDR1 as MRHNA and CDR2 as SNTAGT. CDR3 length equals 16 residues. For the CDR3, the DNA is TGTGCCAGCAGTGACGAGGGGACAACCTCCTACAATGAGCAGTTCTTC. Protein product: CASSDEGTTSYNEQFF.